The source of this T cell receptor (beta chain) is a study of cytomegalovirus exposure and HLA in healthy donors. Study-wide results and caveats: The productive fraction for most TCR beta V segments was about 90% or about 30% in an earlier analysis. TCR beta chains associated with HLA were, in a later analysis, more clonally expanded than equally common others. There were a few CMV-associated chains whose specificity for CMV antigens was confirmed in vitro.

The germline V and J ends were trimmed by 1 base and 4 bases, with 19 bases remaining between them. The germline gives CDR1 PRHDT, CDR2 FYEKMQ (reference sequence). This CDR3 spans 17 amino acids. The PCR had 60 Vbeta and 13 Jbeta primers. Produced via immunoSEQ multiplex PCR; TCRdb's table is partial and in-frame only. The sample records around 130,000 clones, more than 65% being singletons. For this clone: The antigen remains undetermined.

The chain joins TRBV13 to TRBJ1-1; tentatively, D is TRBD1 (5 bases). The sample comprised PBMCs. The clonotype originates from a young woman in good health and CMV-seropositive. DNA of the CDR3: TGTGCCAGCAGCTTAGCGGGCAACTTCAGGGTAGGCACTGAAGCTTTCTTT. This gives the protein CASSLAGNFRVGTEAFF.